This entry features one T cell receptor (beta chain) sequence. Its antigen remains unidentified. Sequencing was performed with immunoSEQ multiplex PCR; in TCRdb, only in-frame clones are kept and a portion is missing. The sample holds approximately 45,000 clones, approximately 86% seen once. CDR3 length: 15 residues. V lost 0 bases, J lost 3 bases, and 4 bases stayed unmatched. Germline values: CDR1 SGHAT, CDR2 FQNNGV. These data come from a study of OX40 agonist ivuxolimab in advanced cancers. Study findings and constraints: With doses of 0.1 to 3.0 mg/kg, CD4+ and CD8+ blood T cells had undergone clonal expansion by week 6.

The J gene is TRBJ2-7, the V gene TRBV11-2, with 8 nucleotides matching TRBD2. This clonotype originated in an adult with an advanced solid tumor such as melanoma, head and neck, liver or kidney cancer. Here the sequenced sample was CD4+ or CD8+ T cells sorted from blood, taken in a trial of the OX40 agonist ivuxolimab. In nucleotides, the CDR3 is TGTGCCAGCAGCTTAGAGGGACTAGGGATCTACGAGCAGTACTTC. It codes for CASSLEGLGIYEQYF.